These T cell receptor beta chains were read from a single sample in a study of Graves' ophthalmopathy and Graves' hyperthyroidism. TCRdb called the multiplex PCR reads again in MiXCR, with one record for every CDR3 protein. This sample has about 240,000 distinct CDR3 sequences, with about 46% found just once. Sequencing was carried out using peripheral blood. These receptor sequences come from an adult man with Graves' ophthalmopathy. Each CDR3 is given with its conserved first and last residue. A D gene is named only where the DNA matches it firmly. Only part of the rows carry a size: once, few, many, or a class if the clone is expanded.

d_gene	abundance	v_gene	j_gene	CDR3nt	CDR3aa
TRBD1	-	TRBV12-3/TRBV12-4	TRBJ1-5	TGTGCCAGCAGTTTCCATCCGGGACAGGATCAGCCCCAGCATTTT	CASSFHPGQDQPQHF
-	many	TRBV7-9	TRBJ2-5	TGTGCCAGCAGCCAAAGCGGCCAAGAGACCCAGTACTTC	CASSQSGQETQYF
TRBD2	-	TRBV20-1	TRBJ2-5	TGCAGTGCTAGAGGACTAGCGGGGAGAGAGACCCAGTACTTC	CSARGLAGRETQYF
-	-	TRBV10-3	TRBJ1-1	TGTGCCAGCAGCATGGGGGGAGGAGGTACTGAAGCTTTCTTT	CASSMGGGGTEAFF
TRBD2	many	TRBV20-1	TRBJ2-5	TGCAGTGCTAGAGACGGGGGACTAGCGGGGGAAGAGACCCAGTACTTC	CSARDGGLAGEETQYF
TRBD1	-	TRBV20-1	TRBJ1-2	TGCAGTGCCACGATACCCCCGGGACAGGGGGTTGGCTACACCTTC	CSATIPPGQGVGYTF
-	-	TRBV4-1	TRBJ2-6	TGCGCCAGCAGGGGATCGGGGACTGGGGCCAACGTCCTGACTTTC	CASRGSGTGANVLTF
-	-	TRBV20-1	TRBJ1-1	TGCAGTGCTAGAGAGGTCCCGACGTTTAAGGCTTTCTTT	CSAREVPTFKAFF
-	-	TRBV29-1	TRBJ2-7	TGCAGCGTTGAAGATGGGGGGGCGCCTGAGCAGTACTTC	CSVEDGGAPEQYF
TRBD1	-	TRBV11-2	TRBJ1-1	TGTGCCAGCAGCTCCGACAGGGCCACTGAAGCTTTCTTT	CASSSDRATEAFF
TRBD2	-	TRBV2	TRBJ2-3	TGTGCCAGCAGGGGGGGACTAGCGGGGGAGACAGATACGCAGTATTTT	CASRGGLAGETDTQYF
TRBD1	-	TRBV7-2	TRBJ1-4	TGTGCCAGCAGCCAAGCCCGCTGGGGGACAGCAACTAATGAAAAACTGTTTTTT	CASSQARWGTATNEKLFF